This TCR beta chain was sequenced during a study of OX40 agonist ivuxolimab in advanced cancers. V lost 5 bases and J lost 5; bases outside the gene matches: 10. The CDR3 runs 16 residues. From germline, CDR1 is MNHEY and CDR2 SMNVEV (reference sequence). The data were produced by immunoSEQ multiplex PCR, yet TCRdb's version contains in-frame clones alone and is incomplete. The data show roughly 60,000 clones, with more than 80% seen just once and about 13% held by the top ten. This clone was observed a handful of times. This clonotype was obtained from an adult with an advanced solid tumor such as melanoma, head and neck, liver or kidney cancer. This specimen was CD4+ or CD8+ T cells sorted from blood, taken in a trial of the OX40 agonist ivuxolimab. V and J are TRBV27 and TRBJ2-1; 9 bases align to TRBD2. CDR3 protein: CASSPLGTSLHNEQFF. The CDR3 DNA reads TGTGCCAGCAGTCCGTTAGGGACTAGCCTTCACAATGAGCAGTTCTTC.